These 28 T cell receptor beta chains share one sample of origin, sequenced in a study of T cell clonality in common variable immunodeficiency (dated by TCRdb to between 2015 and 2016). Library creation used the immunoSEQ multiplex PCR assay. TCRdb's version of the immuneACCESS table is confined to in-frame rearrangements and falls short of the full clone set. An unresolved V gene accounts for under half of the shortfall where checked; the remainder is of unknown origin. The table notes approximately 81,000 clones here, none of them singletons. Around 0.8% of the sample comes from the top ten. The sequenced sample consisted of peripheral blood mononuclear cells. Receptors were obtained from a person aged 18 to 70 in good health.

This clone was seen ten or more times. The CDR3 goes on 3 residues after the read ends, and that part is filled in from the germline J gene. V gene TRBV20-1 combines with J gene TRBJ2-7; possibly TRBD2 for D (6 bases). Trimming left V 1 base short and J 3 bases short, with 25 bases between. CDR3 length: 18 amino acids. From germline, CDR1 is DFQATT and CDR2 SNEGSKA (reference sequence). The CDR3 sequence is CSARVLPETSRGRYEQYF. The CDR3 DNA, read in part, is TGCAGTGCTAGAGTCCTCCCCGAGACTAGTCGCGGACGCTACGAG.

This clone was observed many times. The read terminates 3 residues before the CDR3 end, so the remaining end is supplied by the germline J gene. This chain connects TRBV20-1 to TRBJ1-4; tentatively, D is TRBD1 (5 bases). This CDR3 is built from 14 residues. The V end lost 5 bases, the J end lost 8 bases, and 18 bases lay between the germline ends. The germline CDR1 and CDR2 sequences are DFQATT and SNEGSKA (reference sequence). CDR3 bases read: TGCAGTGCTGGCTTCCGGGACGGGGGAGAAAAA. Translating it yields CSAGFRDGGEK. The CDR3 as a whole reads CSAGFRDGGEKLFF.

This clone occurred many times. CDR3: CASKLPPLGGGYEQYF. The CDR3 DNA, read in part, is TGTGCCAGCAAACTTCCCCCCCTCGGAGGGGGCTACGAG. The chain combines TRBV28 with TRBJ2-7; D assignment may be TRBD1 or TRBD2 (6 bases each). The read ends 3 residues early relative to the CDR3; the germline J gene fills the gap. The CDR3 is 16 amino acids. Germline CDR1 reads MDHEN; CDR2 reads SYDVKM. V was clipped by 7 bases and J by 3 bases, with 22 bases between them.

The sample holds a few counts of this clone. CDR3 DNA (partial): TGTGCCAGCAGCTTAGATCAGCCCAGGACTAATGAAAAA. Translation: CASSLDQPRTNEK. The whole CDR3 sequence reads CASSLDQPRTNEKLFF. This rearrangement joins TRBV7-8 to TRBJ1-4, with D uncertain. Read coverage stops 3 residues before the CDR3 terminus; the germline J gene supplies the remainder. CDR3 size: 16 residues. CDR1 is SGHVS, CDR2 FQNEAQ, per germline. The germline V and J ends were trimmed by 1 base and 2 bases, with 11 bases remaining between them.

This clone was seen repeatedly, ten times or more. The CDR3 sequence: CASTSVGGTEAFF. The DNA read from the CDR3 is TGTGCCAGCACGTCCGTGGGGGGAACTGAA. This chain connects TRBV2 to TRBJ1-1; D possibly corresponds to TRBD1 (5 bases). The CDR3 end lies 3 residues beyond the end of the read and is filled in from the germline J gene. The V gene lost 7 bases and the J gene lost 5 bases, with 14 bases spanning the gap. This CDR3 is 13 amino acids long. In germline, CDR1 is SNHLY, CDR2 FYNNEI.

This clone is medium-sized within its sample. The read ends 3 residues shy of where the CDR3 ends; the end is completed using the germline J gene. This chain connects TRBV20-1 to TRBJ2-3, with TRBD2 identical over 10 bases. The length of the CDR3 is 14 residues. CDR1 and CDR2 (germline): DFQATT, SNEGSKA (reference sequence). V shed 5 bases, J shed 3 bases, and the junction held 5 bases outside the gene matches. The covered CDR3 bases are TGCAGTGCTCCCACTAGCGGGACAACAGATACG. Residues: CSAPTSGTTDT. In full, the CDR3 reads CSAPTSGTTDTQYF.

This clone was seen ten or more times. Germline and junction disagree at one end, which may indicate a read error. The CDR3 end falls 3 residues outside the read, so it is completed with the germline J gene. The rearrangement uses TRBV7-9 and TRBJ2-2; D perhaps matches TRBD2 (6 bases). Germline assignment: CDR1 SEHNR and CDR2 FQNEAQ (reference sequence). This CDR3 has 15 amino acids. CDR3 in amino acids: CASSLASALAGGLFF. CDR3 DNA, as far as it was read: TGTGCCAGCAGCTTAGCCTCAGCTCTAGCCGGGGGG. Combining the CDR3 with reference TRBV7-9 and TRBJ2-2 gives the whole variable domain DTGVSQNPRHKITKRGQNVTFRCDPISEHNRLYWYRQTLGQGPEFLTYFQNEAQLEKSRLLSDRFSAERPKGSFSTLEIQRTEQGDSAMYLCASSLASALAGGLFFGEGSRLTVL.

There are many counts of this clone. Coverage ceases 3 residues before the CDR3 finishes, and the germline J gene fills in the end. This chain uses TRBV2 with TRBJ1-1; D unresolved. The CDR3 spans 13 residues. Germline V gene sequence: CDR1 SNHLY, CDR2 FYNNEI. Trimming shortened V by 5 bases and J by 1 base, and 8 bases separated the two germline ends. The CDR3 is CASSSQENTEAFF. The part of the CDR3 DNA that was read is TGTGCCAGCAGTTCACAAGAGAACACTGAA.

This clone was observed many times. The sequenced fragment ends 3 residues before the CDR3 boundary, so the rest is inferred from the germline J gene. The J gene is TRBJ1-2, the V gene TRBV7-3; maybe TRBD1 (6 bases). This CDR3 has 13 amino acids. Between the trimmed V and J ends, which lost 5 bases and 6 bases, there was a span of 13 bases. Germline assignment: CDR1 SGHTA and CDR2 FQGTGA. CDR3 bases read: TGTGCCAGCAGCACCGGGACAAAAGATGGC. Protein product: CASSTGTKDG. Given in full, the CDR3 is CASSTGTKDGYTF.

This clone has ten or more counts. The CDR3 is cut off 3 residues early in the read; its end comes from the germline J gene. The rearrangement joins TRBV6-2 or TRBV6-3 to TRBJ1-4; 7 positions agree with TRBD1. Germline CDR1 is MNHEY and CDR2 is SVGEGT. The CDR3 totals 14 residues. V shed 6 bases, J shed 8 bases, and the junction held 9 bases outside the gene matches. The CDR3 DNA, read in part, is TGTGCCAGCAGGGGACAGCTTGTACAAGAAAAA. This codes for CASRGQLVQEK. The entire CDR3 protein reads CASRGQLVQEKLFF.

This clone was detected many times. The read terminates 3 residues ahead of where the CDR3 ends, so the germline J gene completes it. The genes are TRBV19 and TRBJ2-3; perhaps TRBD1 as D (5 bases). V gave up 3 bases and J gave up 2 bases, with 9 bases separating them. CDR1 is LNHDA and CDR2 is SQIVND in the germline V gene (reference sequence). The CDR3 has 14 residues. The CDR3 is CASSILRATDTQYF. The covered CDR3 bases are TGTGCCAGTAGTATTCTCAGGGCCACAGATACG.

This clone was seen repeatedly, ten times or more. The read terminates 3 residues before the CDR3 end, so the remaining end is supplied by the germline J gene. This chain connects TRBV19 to TRBJ1-1, with 10 bases fitting TRBD1. CDR3 length equals 14 residues. Germline CDR1 LNHDA, CDR2 SQIVND (reference sequence). The J segment lost 4 bases and the V segment lost 5 bases, leaving 4 bases of the junction unmatched. CDR3 DNA, as far as it was read: TGTGCCAGTAGTCCCAGGACAGGGGGCACTGAA. Translating it yields CASSPRTGGTE. The CDR3 in its entirety is CASSPRTGGTEAFF.

Note on this clone: Sequencing ends 3 residues short of the CDR3 end; the germline J gene provides the rest. The rearrangement links TRBV18 to TRBJ2-1; D is perhaps TRBD2 (6 bases). With 3 bases removed from V and 3 bases from J, the gap between germline ends came to 15 bases. From germline, CDR1 is KGHSH and CDR2 LQKENI. CDR3 size: 16 residues. The covered CDR3 bases are TGTGCCAGCTCACCTCTCACGGGACTCTTCTACAATGAG. It encodes CASSPLTGLFYNE. The complete CDR3 protein is CASSPLTGLFYNEQFF.

This clone was counted at least ten times. The sequenced fragment ends 3 residues before the CDR3 boundary, so the rest is inferred from the germline J gene. This same CDR3 is encoded by further DNA sequences in the sample. The V gene is TRBV10-3, the J gene TRBJ2-3, with a weak D call TRBD2 (6 bases). The CDR3 totals 20 residues. V was cut by 2 bases and J by 0 bases, with 24 bases left in between. The germline CDR1 and CDR2 sequences are ENHRY and SYGVKD. The part of the CDR3 DNA that was read is TGTGCCATCAGTGAGCCTAATATACCCTCCGGAGGGCTTAGCACAGATACG. Protein sequence: CAISEPNIPSGGLSTDT. In full, the CDR3 reads CAISEPNIPSGGLSTDTQYF.

This clone appeared many times. The sequenced fragment ends 3 residues before the CDR3 boundary, so the rest is inferred from the germline J gene. The V call is TRBV7-8, the J call TRBJ2-7; D may be TRBD1 (6 bases). Germline V gene sequence: CDR1 SGHVS, CDR2 FQNEAQ. V lost 6 bases and J 3 bases, leaving 15 bases between the germline ends. The CDR3 extends over 14 amino acids. CDR3 bases read: TGTGCCAGCAGTCGGTCGACAGGAAGCTACGAG. Translated, it gives CASSRSTGSYE. The whole CDR3 region reads CASSRSTGSYEQYF.

The sample holds many counts of this clone. The read falls 3 residues short of the CDR3 end, and the missing part is taken from the germline J gene. The chain couples TRBV10-1 to TRBJ2-2; 7 nucleotides agree with TRBD2. V lost 0 bases, J lost 1 base, and 5 bases stayed unmatched. This CDR3 spans 17 amino acids. Germline V CDR1 and CDR2: WNHNN, SYGVQD (reference sequence). The CDR3 here is CASSESGLAENTGELFF. The DNA read from the CDR3 is TGCGCCAGCAGTGAGTCGGGTCTAGCGGAGAACACCGGGGAG.

At least ten counts were recorded for this clone. The read finishes 3 residues shy of the CDR3 end, and the germline J gene is used to complete it. Other DNA sequences in this specimen translate into the identical CDR3. This chain links TRBV20-1 with TRBJ2-7; 11 positions match TRBD2. J gave up 1 base and V 1 base, and 3 bases lay outside the gene matches. Germline assignment: CDR1 DFQATT and CDR2 SNEGSKA (reference sequence). The CDR3 totals 15 residues. The DNA read from the CDR3 is TGCAGTGCTAGAGGTACTAGCGGGAGTTCCTACGAG. It translates to CSARGTSGSSYE. The entire CDR3 reads CSARGTSGSSYEQYF.

Concerning this clone: The read ends 3 residues shy of where the CDR3 ends; the end is completed using the germline J gene. The chain combines TRBV25-1 with TRBJ2-1, with 7 bases lining up with TRBD2. The germline V gene has CDR1 MGHDK and CDR2 SYGVNS. The CDR3 sequence is 17 residues long. The V and J ends lost 4 bases and 0 bases, in that order; junction bases with no gene match: 9. The CDR3 loop is CASSGRQREVSYNEQFF. CDR3 bases read: TGTGCCAGCAGTGGACGACAGCGGGAAGTCTCCTACAATGAG.

This clone has at least ten counts. The read gets to within 3 residues of the CDR3 end, and the germline J gene fills in the rest. This rearrangement joins TRBV19 to TRBJ1-1; 8 bases fit TRBD1. CDR3 length: 16 amino acids. From germline, CDR1 is LNHDA and CDR2 SQIVND (reference sequence). V lost 3 bases to trimming and J lost 1 base; unmatched junction nucleotides: 7. Here the CDR3 reads CASSIIAGQGNTEAFF. The sequenced CDR3 bases are TGTGCCAGTAGTATTATTGCAGGACAGGGGAACACTGAA. The full variable domain, its missing parts supplied by reference TRBV19 and TRBJ1-1, is DGGITQSPKYLFRKEGQNVTLSCEQNLNHDAMYWYRQDPGQGLRLIYYSQIVNDFQKGDIAEGYSVSREKKESFPLTVTSAQKNPTAFYLCASSIIAGQGNTEAFFGQGTRLTVV.

Many counts were recorded for this clone. The junction shows a germline mismatch at one end, possibly a read error. CDR3 DNA (partial): TGCGCCAGCAGCCAAGAGGGGGACAGGGGGAAGACC. It translates to CASSQEGDRGKT. The CDR3 as a whole reads CASSQEGDRGKTQYF. The chain uses TRBV4-2 and TRBJ2-5, with TRBD1 identical over 11 bases. Read data end 3 residues before the CDR3 end; the end is taken from the germline J gene. CDR3 length: 15 residues. CDR1 LGHNA and CDR2 YNFKEQ come from the germline V gene.

In this sample, this clone turned up many times. Sequencing ends 3 residues short of the CDR3 end; the germline J gene provides the rest. The gene calls are TRBV5-6 and TRBJ2-7; 8 bases line up with TRBD1. Germline CDR1 SGHDT, CDR2 YYEEEE. This CDR3 is built from 12 residues. After removal of 4 bases from V and 5 bases from J, the junction contained 2 bases not matched to a gene. This CDR3 is CASSLTGDEQYF. The sequenced CDR3 bases are TGTGCCAGCAGCCTGACAGGGGACGAG.

This clone appeared many times. The read is 3 residues too short to cover the CDR3 end, so that end is filled in from the germline J gene. The chain combines TRBV5-1 with TRBJ2-3; possible D gene TRBD1, 6 bases. This CDR3 comprises 14 residues. Looked up from germline, CDR1 is SGHRS and CDR2 is YFSETQ. The ends were cut back, 0 bases at V and 1 base at J, with 6 bases in the middle. The DNA read from the CDR3 is TGCGCCAGCAGCTTGGGGACAGGCACAGATACG. Residues: CASSLGTGTDT. The full CDR3 sequence reads CASSLGTGTDTQYF.

This clone has a count of ten or more. The read falls 3 residues short of the CDR3 end, and the missing part is taken from the germline J gene. The gene calls are TRBV29-1 and TRBJ2-7; tentative D call: TRBD1 (6 bases). In germline, CDR1 is SQVTM, CDR2 ANQGSEA. The V end lost 4 bases, the J end lost 5 bases, and 12 bases lay between the germline ends. The CDR3 is 12 residues long. CDR3 sequence: CSVGQGPNEQYF. The DNA read from the CDR3 is TGCAGCGTTGGCCAGGGGCCGAACGAG.

This clone was counted ten times or more. The CDR3 DNA, read in part, is TGCAGTGCTTGGAGACTAGCGGGAACCGGGGAG. Translation: CSAWRLAGTGE. The entire CDR3 protein is CSAWRLAGTGELFF. The V call is TRBV20-1, the J call TRBJ2-2; 11 nucleotides align to TRBD2. From the germline J gene comes the end of the CDR3, since the read stops 3 residues before it. Trimming cost V 5 bases and J 5 bases; bases outside gene matches: 4. The germline gives CDR1 DFQATT, CDR2 SNEGSKA (reference sequence). The CDR3 runs to 14 residues.

This clone was detected ten times or more. Sequencing ends 3 residues short of the CDR3 end; the germline J gene provides the rest. V gene TRBV5-1 combines with J gene TRBJ2-2, with D possibly being TRBD1 (6 bases). The germline V gene has CDR1 SGHRS and CDR2 YFSETQ. The ends were cut back, 2 bases at V and 3 bases at J, with 8 bases in the middle. This CDR3 is 14 amino acids long. The DNA read from the CDR3 is TGCGCCAGCAGCTTAGCAGGGGACACCGGGGAG. It specifies CASSLAGDTGE. The complete CDR3 sequence is CASSLAGDTGELFF.

This clone came up many times. The read stops 3 residues short of the end of the CDR3; the missing end is completed from the germline J gene. The rearrangement joins TRBV11-2 to TRBJ2-7; the D gene could be TRBD1 or TRBD2 (6 bases each). The V end lost 5 bases, the J end lost 3 bases, and 17 bases lay between the germline ends. CDR1 is SGHAT and CDR2 is FQNNGV in the germline V gene. This CDR3 spans 15 amino acids. The chain's CDR3 is CASSQNREDVYEQYF. The part of the CDR3 DNA that was read is TGTGCCAGCAGCCAAAACAGGGAGGATGTCTACGAG.

Many counts were recorded for this clone. Read coverage stops 3 residues before the CDR3 terminus; the germline J gene supplies the remainder. The J gene is TRBJ2-2, the V gene TRBV19, with D unresolved. Trimming removed 0 bases at V and 5 bases at J, with 10 bases between. The germline V gene has CDR1 LNHDA and CDR2 SQIVND (reference sequence). CDR3 length: 15 amino acids. The DNA read from the CDR3 is TGTGCCAGTAGTATAGAAGGGCAGCTTACCGGGGAG. Protein sequence: CASSIEGQLTGE. The complete CDR3 protein is CASSIEGQLTGELFF.

This clone was picked up many times. Coverage ceases 3 residues before the CDR3 finishes, and the germline J gene fills in the end. This sequence joins TRBV20-1 and TRBJ2-2; D is perhaps TRBD1 (6 bases). The CDR3 spans 15 residues. CDR1 DFQATT and CDR2 SNEGSKA come from the germline V gene (reference sequence). The CDR3: CSASVGQGKNEKLFF. The DNA read from the CDR3 is TGCAGTGCTTCTGTAGGGCAGGGGAAAAATGAAAAG.